This note documents a single T cell receptor beta chain sequence. A much larger clone sits a single nucleotide away, making a read error possible. In the source study's methods: Scientists estimated how many nucleated cells there were by amplifying reference gene primers. This table comes from immunoSEQ multiplex PCR, and its TCRdb copy is limited to in-frame clones, with some not included. The V and J calls and clone size are taken from that table; D and trimming were inferred from the DNA. The table records about 80,000 clones, roughly 87% of them present only once. The sample originates from a study of blood T cell repertoires in COVID-19. Study overall: Some COVID-19 samples were acute and others convalescent; all came from the United States, Italy and Spain. Sample material is recorded as cDNA or gDNA derived from T cells, B-cell-depleted T cells, or PBMCs.

From germline, CDR1 is SGDLS and CDR2 YYNGEE. This CDR3 has 14 residues. V was pared by 3 bases and J by 5 bases, with 2 bases of the junction left unmatched. The source of this sequence is a man of 80 years or more with acute or convalescent COVID-19. This rearrangement joins TRBV9 to TRBJ1-6; TRBD1 aligns across 7 bases. The sequenced sample consisted of peripheral blood. CDR3 protein: CASSATGNNSPLHF. The CDR3 DNA follows: TGTGCCAGCAGCGCGACAGGGAATAATTCACCCCTCCACTTT.